This T cell receptor (beta chain) originates from a study of blood T cell repertoires in COVID-19. Study as a whole: From the United States, Italy and Spain came samples of acute and convalescent COVID-19. Sources were T cells, B-cell-depleted T cells, or PBMCs; the material itself was cDNA or gDNA.

This CDR3 is built from 17 residues. V shed 1 base, J shed 6 bases, and the junction held 11 bases outside the gene matches. The germline V gene encodes CDR1 SGHTA and CDR2 FQGNSA. Study processing details: Using reference gene primer amplification, nucleated cell counts were estimated. Produced via immunoSEQ multiplex PCR; TCRdb's table is partial and in-frame only. V and J calls and clone size come straight from that table; D and trimming were deduced from the DNA. The profile covers some 74,000 clones, with approximately 88% appearing a single time and approximately 30% taken by the ten largest. The J gene is TRBJ1-5, the V gene TRBV7-2; 8 nucleotides line up with TRBD1. The sequenced sample consisted of peripheral blood. The clonotype was recovered from a man aged 45-65 years with acute or convalescent COVID-19. The CDR3 bases are TGTGCCAGCAGCTTAGGGCAGGGGGCGAGACTAGGTCAGCCCCAGCATTTT. Translating gives CASSLGQGARLGQPQHF. Variable domain in full (rest from reference TRBV7-2 and TRBJ1-5): GAGVSQSPSNKVTEKGKDVELRCDPISGHTALYWYRQSLGQGLEFLIYFQGNSAPDKSGLPSDRFSAERTGGSVSTLTIQRTQQEDSAVYLCASSLGQGARLGQPQHFGDGTRLSIL.